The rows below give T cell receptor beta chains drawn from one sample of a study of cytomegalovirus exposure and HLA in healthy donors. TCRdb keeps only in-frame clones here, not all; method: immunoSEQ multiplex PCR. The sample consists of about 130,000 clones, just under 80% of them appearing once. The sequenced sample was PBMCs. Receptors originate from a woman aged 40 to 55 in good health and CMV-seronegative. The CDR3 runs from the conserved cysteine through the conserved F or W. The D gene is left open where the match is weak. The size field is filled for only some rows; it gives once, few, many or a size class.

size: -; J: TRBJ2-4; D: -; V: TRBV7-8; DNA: TGTGCCAGCAGCTTATGGCCCGAGGGCAAAAACATTCAGTACTTC; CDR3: CASSLWPEGKNIQYF
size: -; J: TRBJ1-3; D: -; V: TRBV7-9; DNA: TGTGCCAGCAGCTTAAGCGGACTGGCTGGAAACACCATATATTTT; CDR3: CASSLSGLAGNTIYF
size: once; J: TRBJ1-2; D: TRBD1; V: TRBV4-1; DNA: TGCGCCAGCAGCCTAGGACAGGGCGGGATCGACTATGGCTACACCTTC; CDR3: CASSLGQGGIDYGYTF
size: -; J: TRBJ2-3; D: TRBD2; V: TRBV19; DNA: TGTGCCAGTAGTATCTCGGGGGGGAGGCCAGATACGCAGTATTTT; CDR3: CASSISGGRPDTQYF
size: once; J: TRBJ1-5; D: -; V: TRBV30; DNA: TGTGCCTGGAGTGCCAATACCGGGACTCACTCTGCTCAGCCCCAGCATTTT; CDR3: CAWSANTGTHSAQPQHF
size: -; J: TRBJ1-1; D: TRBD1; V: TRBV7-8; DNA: TGTGCCAGCAGCTTACCGAGACAGGGGCTGAACACTGAAGCTTTCTTT; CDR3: CASSLPRQGLNTEAFF
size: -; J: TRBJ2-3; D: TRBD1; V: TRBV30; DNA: TGTGCCTGGAAAGGTCGGGACAGGGTTCCAGATACGCAGTATTTT; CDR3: CAWKGRDRVPDTQYF
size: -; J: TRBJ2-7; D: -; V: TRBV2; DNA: TGTGCCAGCAGTGAAGCCCTTCCCTCGTCCGAGCAGTACTTC; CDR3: CASSEALPSSEQYF
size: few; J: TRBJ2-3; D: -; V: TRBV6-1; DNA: TGTGCCAGCAGTGAAGTCGGAGATACGCAGTATTTT; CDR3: CASSEVGDTQYF
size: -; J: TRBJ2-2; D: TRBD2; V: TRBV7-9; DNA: TGTGCCAGCAGCTTCCAATTAGCGGGGGGACAGAACACCGGGGAGCTGTTTTTT; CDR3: CASSFQLAGGQNTGELFF
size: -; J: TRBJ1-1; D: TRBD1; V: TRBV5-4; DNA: TGTGCCAGCAGATCTCAGGGGGACGCTGAAGCTTTCTTT; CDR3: CASRSQGDAEAFF
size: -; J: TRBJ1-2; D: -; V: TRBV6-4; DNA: TGTGCCAGCAGTGACTCTCAGGGCCGCTATGGCTACACCTTC; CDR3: CASSDSQGRYGYTF
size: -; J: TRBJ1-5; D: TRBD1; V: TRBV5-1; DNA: TGCGCCAGCAGCCCCGGGACAGGTTATAGCAATCAGCCCCAGCATTTT; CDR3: CASSPGTGYSNQPQHF
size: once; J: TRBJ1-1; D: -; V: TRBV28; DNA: TGTGCCAGCAGCCTAGGGAGGGCGGTCACTGAAGCTTTCTTT; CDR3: CASSLGRAVTEAFF
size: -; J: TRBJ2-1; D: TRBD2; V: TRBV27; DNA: TGTGCCAGCAGTTTAAGACTAGCGGGGGCCCAGTTCTTC; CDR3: CASSLRLAGAQFF
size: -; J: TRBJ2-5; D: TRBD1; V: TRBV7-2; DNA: TGTGCCAGCAGCCAGGGGACAGGGGAGGAGACCCAGTACTTC; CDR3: CASSQGTGEETQYF
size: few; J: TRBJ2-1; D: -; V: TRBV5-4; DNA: TGTGCCAGCAGCTCTAACGGTGGGCTAGGGGACAATGAGCAGTTCTTC; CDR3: CASSSNGGLGDNEQFF
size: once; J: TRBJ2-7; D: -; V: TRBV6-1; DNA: TGTGCCAGCAGTCCTCTTCCGGGAAATTCCTACGAGCAGTACTTC; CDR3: CASSPLPGNSYEQYF
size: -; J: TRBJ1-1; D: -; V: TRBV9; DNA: TGTGCCAGCAGCGTAGGTAACAGGCTGAACACTGAAGCTTTCTTT; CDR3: CASSVGNRLNTEAFF
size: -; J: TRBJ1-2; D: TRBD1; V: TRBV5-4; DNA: TGTGCCAGCAGCTCAGATTCGACAGGGGGCGACTATGGCTACACCTTC; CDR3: CASSSDSTGGDYGYTF
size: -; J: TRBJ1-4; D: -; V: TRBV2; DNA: TGTGCCAGCAGTACTGGAGGGGCGGTTAATGAAAAACTGTTTTTT; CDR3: CASSTGGAVNEKLFF
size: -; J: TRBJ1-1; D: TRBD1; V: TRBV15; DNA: TGTGCCACCAGCAGCGGACAGGGTAGATTACAGGGAACTGAAGCTTTCTTT; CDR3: CATSSGQGRLQGTEAFF
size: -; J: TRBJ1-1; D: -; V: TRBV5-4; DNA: TGTGCCAGCAGCCCTCGCCTAGGGGATATTACTGAAGCTTTCTTT; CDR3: CASSPRLGDITEAFF
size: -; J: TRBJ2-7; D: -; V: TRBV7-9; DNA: TGTGCCAGCAGCTATGGGCCCCAGCTTACTGGATACGAGCAGTACTTC; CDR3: CASSYGPQLTGYEQYF
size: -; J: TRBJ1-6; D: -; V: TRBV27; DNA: TGTGCCAGCAGTTCTGACAGGAATAATTCACCCCTCCACTTT; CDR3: CASSSDRNNSPLHF
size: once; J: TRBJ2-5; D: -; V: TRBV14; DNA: TGTGCCAGCAGCCAACTAGCGCTTGTTGGGACCCAGTACTTC; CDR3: CASSQLALVGTQYF
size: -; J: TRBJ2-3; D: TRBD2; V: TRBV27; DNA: TGTGCCAGCAGTTTCCCTGCGGGAGTGCTGGATTTT; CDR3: CASSFPAGVLDF
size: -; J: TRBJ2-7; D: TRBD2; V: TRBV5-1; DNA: TGCGCCAGCAGCTTCTGGCGGGAGGCGTCCTACGAGCAGTACTTC; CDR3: CASSFWREASYEQYF
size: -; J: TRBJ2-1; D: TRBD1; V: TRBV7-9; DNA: TGTGCCAGCAGCCAGGGGGCAGCCTACAATGAGCAGTTCTTC; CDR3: CASSQGAAYNEQFF
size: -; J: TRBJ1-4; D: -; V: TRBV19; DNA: TGTGCCAGTAGTATGAGAGCTAATGAAAAACTGTTTTTT; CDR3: CASSMRANEKLFF
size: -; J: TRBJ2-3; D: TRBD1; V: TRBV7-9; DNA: TGTGCCAGCAGCAGATTACAGGGGGCGCCCAGCACAGATACGCAGTATTTT; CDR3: CASSRLQGAPSTDTQYF
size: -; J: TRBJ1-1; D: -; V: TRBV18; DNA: TGTGCCAGCTCACCCCGAATTCGAGCGGCTAAGGACACCGGGGGTGAAGCTTTCTTT; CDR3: CASSPRIRAAKDTGGEAFF